This T cell receptor (beta chain) originates from a study of T cells in Graves' hyperthyroidism and ophthalmopathy. Study-wide findings and caveats: In the blood, most expanded thyroid clonotypes above 0.001 appeared as well.

V lost 2 bases, J lost 2 bases, and 8 bases lay in between. The germline gives CDR1 SGHRS, CDR2 YFSETQ. This CDR3 spans 15 amino acids. RNA transcripts provided the source from which TCR beta CDR3 regions were amplified. During a first-round RT-PCR of the TCR CDR3, the HTBI primer set was used. Using its own MiXCR run on the multiplex PCR reads, TCRdb lists one record per CDR3 protein. This sample has around 440,000 distinct CDR3 sequences, with roughly 14% found just once. Not enrolled were patients with uncontrolled infection, other autoimmune disease, pregnancy or lactation. Diagnosing involved the use of clinical symptoms, serum thyroxine and TRAb, thyroid ultrasound and orbital computed tomography. This clonotype turned up a few times. Its antigen is unidentified.

This chain uses TRBV5-1 with TRBJ2-6; unclear D gene. This sequence originates from a woman aged 18-29 years with Graves' hyperthyroidism. Sequenced material: blood. The CDR3 here is CASSFVSAGANVLTF. CDR3 coding DNA: TGCGCCAGCAGCTTCGTGTCAGCTGGGGCCAACGTCCTGACTTTC.